This TCR beta chain was retrieved from a study of blood T cell repertoires in COVID-19. Overall study context: Nucleic acid was either cDNA or gDNA, and it came from T cells, B-cell-depleted T cells, or PBMCs.

Original analysis: Amplification of reference gene primers provided the estimated nucleated cell counts. The data were produced by immunoSEQ multiplex PCR, yet TCRdb's version contains in-frame clones alone and is incomplete. Clone size and V and J calls were adopted from that table, with D and trimming inferred from the DNA. This table has approximately 27,000 clones, 83% appearing once. The CDR3 is 16 residues long. Trimming took 7 bases from V and 2 from J, leaving 21 bases between them. Per the germline V gene, CDR1 is MNHEY and CDR2 is SMNVEV (reference sequence). The chain employs TRBV27 and TRBJ2-7, with TRBD1 as a possible D gene (6 bases). Input material: peripheral blood. The receptor comes from a human donor in a cohort sampled during active COVID-19. The CDR3 here is CASTSSQGTPTYEQYF. Written as DNA, the CDR3 is TGTGCCAGCACCTCCTCCCAGGGGACCCCTACCTACGAGCAGTACTTC.